The clone carrying this T cell receptor (beta chain) was seen more than once but under ten times. What it binds is not known. One entry per CDR3 protein results from TCRdb running MiXCR on the RT-PCR reads. The data hold about 780,000 distinct CDR3 sequences, with 15% to 20% observed a single time. This sample is drawn from a study of response to subunit inactivated influenza vaccine. The study, taken as a whole, reports: Seasonal influenza vaccination, on each occasion, was suggested by the authors to recruit few new T cells.

The CDR3 has 14 residues. Germline CDR1 reads DFQATT; CDR2 reads SNEGSKA (reference sequence). Trimming took 4 bases from V and 9 from J, leaving 20 bases between them. The sequence derives from a man in his fifties who received an inactivated influenza vaccine. The sequenced sample was PBMCs from blood, obtained 5 to 6 days after vaccination. This sequence joins TRBV20-1 and TRBJ2-3; no clear D. DNA of the CDR3: TGCAGTGCTAAACGCATGGCATGGGAAGGGACGCAGTATTTT. Protein: CSAKRMAWEGTQYF.